The clone carrying this T cell receptor (beta chain) was found a few times. Its antigen is unknown. MiXCR, run by TCRdb on the reads, gives a single entry per CDR3 protein. The sample consists of some 450,000 distinct CDR3 sequences, 25% to 40% of them appearing once. This specimen belongs to a study of T cell repertoires in cytomegalovirus infection. Background on the study: Through public TCR beta signatures, both CMV infection and matching HLA type were indicated. General study findings and limits: In two of eight donors, the top clonotype was HLA-C-restricted CMV-specific. Summed frequency of public TCR beta families distinguished CMV carriers with the relevant HLA.

The TCR comes from a human donor in good health (CMV status not recorded). Some clones in this sample may be carry-over from other donors' samples. Sequencing was carried out using PBMCs.

The CDR3 DNA reads as TGTGCCAGCAGCTCCGGACTAGCGGGGGTGAAACTAGCCAAAAACATTCAGTACTTC. It is translated as CASSSGLAGVKLAKNIQYF. The chain employs TRBV11-2 and TRBJ2-4; 13 nucleotides agree with TRBD2. CDR3 size: 19 residues. V gave up 4 bases and J gave up 0 bases; unmatched junction bases: 9. Per the germline V gene, CDR1 is SGHAT and CDR2 is FQNNGV.